This T cell receptor beta chain derives from a study of blood T cell repertoires in COVID-19. Turning to the study itself: Specimens from acute and convalescent COVID-19 originated in the United States, Italy and Spain. PBMCs, B-cell-depleted T cells, or T cells provided the cDNA or gDNA that made up the material.

Per the original data handling: Cell counts per sample came from amplifying reference gene primers. Profiling relied on immunoSEQ multiplex PCR, and the TCRdb table lists in-frame clones only, not all of them. Clone size and the V and J calls come from that table; the DNA yielded D and trimming. The repertoire holds about 440,000 clones, nearly 90% seen once, with over 1.5% in the top ten. The germline V gene has CDR1 SGHVT and CDR2 SQSDAQ. The CDR3 is made up of 15 amino acids. J lost 5 bases, V lost 1 base, and 8 bases had no gene match. The chain is built from TRBV7-4 and TRBJ2-7; the match to TRBD1 covers 7 bases. The receptor was isolated from a woman under 30 with acute COVID-19. The source material was PBMCs or T cells enriched from blood (not recorded which). The CDR3: CASSLVSGGLNEQYF. CDR3 sequence (DNA): TGTGCCAGCAGCTTAGTTTCAGGGGGTCTTAACGAGCAGTACTTC.